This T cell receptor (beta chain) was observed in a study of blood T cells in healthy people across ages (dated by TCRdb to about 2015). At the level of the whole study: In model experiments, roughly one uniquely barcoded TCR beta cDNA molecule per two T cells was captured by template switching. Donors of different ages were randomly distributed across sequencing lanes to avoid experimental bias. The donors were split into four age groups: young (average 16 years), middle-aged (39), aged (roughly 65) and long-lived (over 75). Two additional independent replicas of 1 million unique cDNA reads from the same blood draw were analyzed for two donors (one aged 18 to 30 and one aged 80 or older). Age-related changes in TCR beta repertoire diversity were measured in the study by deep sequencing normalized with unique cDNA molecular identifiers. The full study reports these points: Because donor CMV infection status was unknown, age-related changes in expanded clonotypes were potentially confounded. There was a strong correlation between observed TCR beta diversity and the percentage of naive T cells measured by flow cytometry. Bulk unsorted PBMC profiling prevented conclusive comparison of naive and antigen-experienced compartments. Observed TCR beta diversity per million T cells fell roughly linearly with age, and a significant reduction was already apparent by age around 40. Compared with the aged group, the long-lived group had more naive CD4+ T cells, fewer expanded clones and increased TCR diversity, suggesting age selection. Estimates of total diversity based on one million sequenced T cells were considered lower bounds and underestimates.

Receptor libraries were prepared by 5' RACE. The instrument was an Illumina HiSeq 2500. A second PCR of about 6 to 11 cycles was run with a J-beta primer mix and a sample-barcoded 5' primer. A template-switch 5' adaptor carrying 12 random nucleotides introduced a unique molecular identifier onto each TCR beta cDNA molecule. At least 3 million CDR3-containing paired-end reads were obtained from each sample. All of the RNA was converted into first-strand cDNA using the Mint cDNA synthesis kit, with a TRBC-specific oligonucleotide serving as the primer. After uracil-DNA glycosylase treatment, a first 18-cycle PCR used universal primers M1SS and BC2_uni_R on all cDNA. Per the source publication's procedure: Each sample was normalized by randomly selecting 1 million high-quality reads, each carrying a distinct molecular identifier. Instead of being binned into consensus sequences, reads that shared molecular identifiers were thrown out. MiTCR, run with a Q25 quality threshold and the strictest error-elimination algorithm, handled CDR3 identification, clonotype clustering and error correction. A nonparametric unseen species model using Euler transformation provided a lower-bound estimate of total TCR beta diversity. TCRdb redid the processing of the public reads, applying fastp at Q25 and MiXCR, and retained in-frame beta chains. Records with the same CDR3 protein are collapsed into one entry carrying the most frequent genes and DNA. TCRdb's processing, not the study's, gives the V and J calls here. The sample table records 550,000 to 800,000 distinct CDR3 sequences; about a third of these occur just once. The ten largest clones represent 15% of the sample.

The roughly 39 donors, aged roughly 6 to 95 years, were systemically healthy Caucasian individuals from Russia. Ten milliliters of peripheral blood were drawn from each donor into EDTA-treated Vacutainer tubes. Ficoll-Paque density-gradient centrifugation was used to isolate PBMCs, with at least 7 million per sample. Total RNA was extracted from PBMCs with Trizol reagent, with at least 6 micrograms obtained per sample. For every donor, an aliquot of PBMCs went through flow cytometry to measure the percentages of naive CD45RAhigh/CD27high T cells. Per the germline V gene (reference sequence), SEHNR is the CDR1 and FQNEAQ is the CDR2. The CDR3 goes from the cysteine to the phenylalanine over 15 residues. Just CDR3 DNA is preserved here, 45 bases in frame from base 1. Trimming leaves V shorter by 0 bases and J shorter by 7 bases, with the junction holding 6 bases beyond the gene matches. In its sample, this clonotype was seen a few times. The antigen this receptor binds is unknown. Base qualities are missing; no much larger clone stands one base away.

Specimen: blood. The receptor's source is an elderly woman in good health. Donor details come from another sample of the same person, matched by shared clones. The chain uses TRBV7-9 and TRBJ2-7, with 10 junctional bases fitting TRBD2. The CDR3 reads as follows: CASSLALAGADEQYF. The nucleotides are TGTGCCAGCAGCTTAGCGCTAGCGGGGGCGGATGAGCAGTACTTC.